The clone carrying this TCR beta chain has more than one count but fewer than ten. This specimen comes from a study of blood T cell repertoires in COVID-19. Looking at the study overall: From T cells, B-cell-depleted T cells, or PBMCs came the material, which was cDNA or gDNA.

From germline, CDR1 is KGHSH and CDR2 LQKENI. Trimming at V came to 1 base and at J to 6 bases, leaving 11 bases not matched to a gene. There are 19 residues in the CDR3. Methods used by the authors: By means of reference gene primer amplification, nucleated cell counts were estimated. Profiled with immunoSEQ multiplex PCR; TCRdb holds only in-frame clones, not every one. That table furnishes V, J and clone size, whereas the DNA furnished D and trimming. In the table there are about 200,000 clones, approximately 80% of which are singletons. The gene calls are TRBV18 and TRBJ2-1; 14 bases fit TRBD2. The sequencing input was peripheral blood. This receptor was identified in a man aged 55-75 years with COVID-19, enrolled during active disease. The CDR3 sequence: CASSPLKGTSGRRGNEQFF. The CDR3, as DNA: TGTGCCAGCTCACCACTAAAAGGGACTAGCGGGAGACGGGGCAATGAGCAGTTCTTC. The variable domain in full, completed from reference TRBV18 and TRBJ2-1, reads NAGVMQNPRHLVRRRGQEARLRCSPMKGHSHVYWYRQLPEEGLKFMVYLQKENIIDESGMPKERFSAEFPKEGPSILRIQQVVRGDSAAYFCASSPLKGTSGRRGNEQFFGPGTRLTVL.